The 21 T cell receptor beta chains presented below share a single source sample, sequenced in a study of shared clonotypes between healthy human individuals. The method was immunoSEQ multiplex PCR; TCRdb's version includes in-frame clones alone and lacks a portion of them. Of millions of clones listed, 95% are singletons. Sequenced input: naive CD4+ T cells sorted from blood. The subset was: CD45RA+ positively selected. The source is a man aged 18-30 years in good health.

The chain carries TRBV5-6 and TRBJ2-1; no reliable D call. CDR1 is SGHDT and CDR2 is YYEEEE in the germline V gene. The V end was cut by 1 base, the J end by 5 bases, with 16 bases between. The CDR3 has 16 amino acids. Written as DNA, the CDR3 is TGTGCCAGCAGCTTGTTTCTCCGGCTACCTGACAATGAGCAGTTCTTC. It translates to CASSLFLRLPDNEQFF.

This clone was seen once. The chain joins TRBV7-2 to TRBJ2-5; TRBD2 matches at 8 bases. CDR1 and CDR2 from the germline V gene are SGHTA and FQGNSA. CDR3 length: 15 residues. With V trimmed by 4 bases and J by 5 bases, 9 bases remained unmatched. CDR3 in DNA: TGTGCCAGCAGCTCACGGGGGGGCCTGGTGGAGACCCAGTACTTC. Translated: CASSSRGGLVETQYF.

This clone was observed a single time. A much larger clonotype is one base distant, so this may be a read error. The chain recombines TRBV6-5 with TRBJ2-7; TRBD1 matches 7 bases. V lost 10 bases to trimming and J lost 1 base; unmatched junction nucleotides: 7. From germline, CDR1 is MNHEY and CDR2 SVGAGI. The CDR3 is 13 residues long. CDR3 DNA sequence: TGTGCCACCACCGGGACAGAGTCCTACGAGCAGTACTTC. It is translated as CATTGTESYEQYF.

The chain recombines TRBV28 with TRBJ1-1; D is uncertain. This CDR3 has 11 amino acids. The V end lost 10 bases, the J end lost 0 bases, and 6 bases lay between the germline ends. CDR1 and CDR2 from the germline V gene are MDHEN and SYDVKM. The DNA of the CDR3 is TGTGCCACCTCGGTGAACACTGAAGCTTTCTTT. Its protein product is CATSVNTEAFF.

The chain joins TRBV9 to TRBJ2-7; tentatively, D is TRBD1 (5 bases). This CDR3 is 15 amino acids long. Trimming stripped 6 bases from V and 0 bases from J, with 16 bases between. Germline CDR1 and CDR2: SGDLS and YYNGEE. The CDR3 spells CASTPAATASYEQYF. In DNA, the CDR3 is TGTGCCAGCACCCCAGCTGCGACAGCCTCCTACGAGCAGTACTTC.

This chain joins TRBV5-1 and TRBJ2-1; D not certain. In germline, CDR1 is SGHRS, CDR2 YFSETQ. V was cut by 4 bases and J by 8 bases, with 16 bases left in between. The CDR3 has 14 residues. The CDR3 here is CASSPGPTQDEQFF. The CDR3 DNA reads TGCGCCAGCAGCCCTGGCCCTACCCAGGATGAGCAGTTCTTC.

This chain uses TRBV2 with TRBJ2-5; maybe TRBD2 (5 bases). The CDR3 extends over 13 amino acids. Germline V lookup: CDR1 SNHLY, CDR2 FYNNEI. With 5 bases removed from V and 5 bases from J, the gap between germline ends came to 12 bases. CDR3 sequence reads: CASSRGLGETQYF. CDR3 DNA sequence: TGTGCCAGCAGTCGAGGACTTGGGGAGACCCAGTACTTC.

Here the CDR3 reads CASSLDRVHGYTF. The CDR3, as DNA: TGTGCCAGCAGCTTAGACAGGGTTCATGGCTACACCTTC. The rearrangement links TRBV6-5 to TRBJ1-2; 7 bases agree with TRBD1. Germline V gene sequence: CDR1 MNHEY, CDR2 SVGAGI. With V trimmed by 6 bases and J by 6 bases, 7 bases remained unmatched. The CDR3 runs to 13 residues.

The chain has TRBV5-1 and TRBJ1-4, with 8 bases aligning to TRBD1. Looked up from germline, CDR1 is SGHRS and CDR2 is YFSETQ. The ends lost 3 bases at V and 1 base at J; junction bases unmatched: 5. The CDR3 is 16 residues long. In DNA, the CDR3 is TGCGCCAGCAGCTCTGGACAGGGCGTAACTAATGAAAAACTGTTTTTT. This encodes CASSSGQGVTNEKLFF.

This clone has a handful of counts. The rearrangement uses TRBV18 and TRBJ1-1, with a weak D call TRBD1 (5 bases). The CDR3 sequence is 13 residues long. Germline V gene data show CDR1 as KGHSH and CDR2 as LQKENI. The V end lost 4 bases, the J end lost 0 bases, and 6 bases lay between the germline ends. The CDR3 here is CASSQGMNTEAFF. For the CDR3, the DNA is TGTGCCAGCTCACAGGGGATGAACACTGAAGCTTTCTTT.

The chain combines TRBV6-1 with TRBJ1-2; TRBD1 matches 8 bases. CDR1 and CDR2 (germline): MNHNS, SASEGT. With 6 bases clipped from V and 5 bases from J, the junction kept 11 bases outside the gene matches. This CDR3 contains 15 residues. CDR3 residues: CASRGDRQSSYGYTF. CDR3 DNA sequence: TGTGCCAGCAGGGGGGACAGGCAGTCTTCATATGGCTACACCTTC.

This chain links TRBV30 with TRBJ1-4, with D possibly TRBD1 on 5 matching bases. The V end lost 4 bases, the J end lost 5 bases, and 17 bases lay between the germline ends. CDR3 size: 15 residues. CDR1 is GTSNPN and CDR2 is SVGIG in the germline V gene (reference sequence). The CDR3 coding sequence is TGTGCCTGGAAACCAGCCGGGACGGGGAATGAAAAACTGTTTTTT. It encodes CAWKPAGTGNEKLFF.

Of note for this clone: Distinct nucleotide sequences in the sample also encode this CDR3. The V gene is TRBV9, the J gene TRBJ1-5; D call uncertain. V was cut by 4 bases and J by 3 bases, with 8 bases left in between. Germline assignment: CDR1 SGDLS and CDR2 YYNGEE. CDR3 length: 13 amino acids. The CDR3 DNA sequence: TGTGCCAGCAGCCAGGACCTCAATCAGCCCCAGCATTTT. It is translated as CASSQDLNQPQHF. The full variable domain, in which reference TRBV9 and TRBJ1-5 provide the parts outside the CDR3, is DSGVTQTPKHLITATGQRVTLRCSPRSGDLSVYWYQQSLDQGLQFLIQYYNGEERAKGNILERFSAQQFPDLHSELNLSSLELGDSALYFCASSQDLNQPQHFGDGTRLSIL.

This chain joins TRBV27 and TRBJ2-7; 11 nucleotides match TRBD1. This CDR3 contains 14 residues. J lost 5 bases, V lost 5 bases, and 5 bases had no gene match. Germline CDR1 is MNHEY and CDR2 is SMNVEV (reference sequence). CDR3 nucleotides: TGTGCCAGCAGTCCCCGGACAGGGGGCGACGAGCAGTACTTC. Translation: CASSPRTGGDEQYF.

CDR3 amino acids: CASSQGDRDKNIQYF. The CDR3 region has the DNA TGCGCCAGCAGCCAAGGGGACAGGGACAAAAACATTCAGTACTTC. The gene calls are TRBV4-1 and TRBJ2-4, with 9 nucleotides matching TRBD1. V lost 1 base and J lost 3; bases outside the gene matches: 1. In germline, CDR1 is MGHRA, CDR2 YSYEKL. CDR3 size: 15 residues.

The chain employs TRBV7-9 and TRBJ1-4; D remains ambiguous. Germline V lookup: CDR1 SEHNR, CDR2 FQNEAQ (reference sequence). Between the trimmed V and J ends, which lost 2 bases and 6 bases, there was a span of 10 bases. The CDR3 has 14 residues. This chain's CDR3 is CASSLSGIDEKLFF. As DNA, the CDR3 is TGTGCCAGCAGCTTATCCGGGATCGATGAAAAACTGTTTTTT.

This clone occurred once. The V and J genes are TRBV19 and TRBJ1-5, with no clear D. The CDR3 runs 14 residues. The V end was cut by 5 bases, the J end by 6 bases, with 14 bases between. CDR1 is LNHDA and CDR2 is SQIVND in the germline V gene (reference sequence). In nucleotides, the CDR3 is TGTGCCAGTAGTGCGCAGGCGGCAGGTCAGCCCCAGCATTTT. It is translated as CASSAQAAGQPQHF.

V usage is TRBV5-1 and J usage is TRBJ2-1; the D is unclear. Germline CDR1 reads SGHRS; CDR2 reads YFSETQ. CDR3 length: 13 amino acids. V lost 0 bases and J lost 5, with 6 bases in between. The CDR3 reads CASSLEGNNEQFF. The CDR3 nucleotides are TGCGCCAGCAGCTTGGAGGGCAACAATGAGCAGTTCTTC.

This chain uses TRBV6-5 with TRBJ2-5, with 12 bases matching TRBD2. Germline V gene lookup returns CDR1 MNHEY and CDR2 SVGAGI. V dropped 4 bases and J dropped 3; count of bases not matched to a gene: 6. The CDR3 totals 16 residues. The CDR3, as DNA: TGTGCCAGCAGTTTCGCTCTAGCGGGAGGGGAAGAGACCCAGTACTTC. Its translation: CASSFALAGGEETQYF.

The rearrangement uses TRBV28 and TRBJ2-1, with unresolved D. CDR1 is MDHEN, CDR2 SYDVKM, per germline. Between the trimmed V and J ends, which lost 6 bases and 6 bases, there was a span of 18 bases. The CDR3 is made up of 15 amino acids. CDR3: CASSSSRFSLNEQFF. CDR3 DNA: TGTGCCAGCAGCTCCTCTCGGTTTAGCCTCAATGAGCAGTTCTTC.

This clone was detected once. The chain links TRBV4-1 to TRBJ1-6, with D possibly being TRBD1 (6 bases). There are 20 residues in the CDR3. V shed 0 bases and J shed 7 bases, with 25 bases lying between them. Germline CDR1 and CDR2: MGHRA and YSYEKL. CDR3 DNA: TGCGCCAGCAGCCAAGAAGGATGGCAGGGGCTAGGGAGTAGGAATTCACCCCTCCACTTT. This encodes CASSQEGWQGLGSRNSPLHF.